This T cell receptor beta chain appears in the sequencing data of a study of shared T cell receptors in the human thymus. Produced via immunoSEQ multiplex PCR; TCRdb's table is partial and in-frame only. The data show more than 550,000 clones, 70% to 90% seen once. Germline CDR1 is MDHEN and CDR2 is SYDVKM. The V segment lost 6 bases and the J segment 14 bases; nucleotides outside the gene matches: 15. The CDR3 has 14 amino acids. The same data also contributed to another study, on human thymus T cells. That source adds: All donors were healthy Finnish infants who were undergoing corrective surgery to treat congenital heart defects. The thymus was resected at corrective cardiac surgery. Gene usage for V and J segments appeared biased in thymic and blood repertoires. Unrelated people showed highly overlapping thymic repertoires, related research reported.

The TCR comes from a girl under two years old with a congenital heart defect. Sequencing was carried out using thymocytes. This rearrangement joins TRBV28 to TRBJ1-4, with 7 bases identical to TRBD1. The CDR3, as DNA: TGTGCCAGCAGATCCCGAAAGGTGCAGGACAGGCTGTTTTTT. Translating it yields CASRSRKVQDRLFF.